This T cell receptor beta chain was recorded in a study of shared clonotypes between healthy human individuals. TCRdb's table, derived via immunoSEQ multiplex PCR, lists solely in-frame clones and lacks some. The data contain more than 200,000 clones, 65% of them seen just once; the ten biggest clones take up 11%. The CDR3 loop spans 15 amino acids. Trimming removed 5 bases at V and 6 bases at J, with 20 bases between. Germline assignment: CDR1 SGHAT and CDR2 FQNNGV. This chain links TRBV11-2 with TRBJ2-7, with D possibly TRBD2 on 6 matching bases. This sequence originates from a man aged 25 to 45 in good health. Sequenced sample: memory CD4+ T cells sorted from blood. Specified subset: CD45RA-negative fraction. In nucleotides, the CDR3 is TGTGCCAGCAGCCCCACTAGCCCAGGGCGGGGCGAGCAGTACTTC. This gives the protein CASSPTSPGRGEQYF.